The 26 T cell receptor beta chains presented below share a single source sample, sequenced in a study of early T cells in non-severe SARS-CoV-2 infection. Via MiXCR, TCRdb re-called the 5' RACE reads, giving one row per CDR3 protein. Of some 80,000 distinct CDR3 sequences listed, about 5% were seen once; the top ten hold under 7.5%. The sample was whole blood, taken at baseline. The receptors were sampled from an adult who was a healthcare worker with PCR-confirmed SARS-CoV-2 infection or an uninfected control (not recorded which).

In its sample, this clonotype was seen a few times. The chain couples TRBV7-2 to TRBJ2-2, with TRBD2 matching over 12 bases. The CDR3 consists of 16 residues. Germline V gene data show CDR1 as SGHTA and CDR2 as FQGNSA. After removal of 5 bases from V and 5 bases from J, the junction contained 6 bases not matched to a gene. In nucleotides, the CDR3 is TGTGCCAGCAGCCCGGGGACTAGCGGGCTTACCGGGGAGCTGTTTTTT. Translating gives CASSPGTSGLTGELFF.

This chain links TRBV6-5 with TRBJ2-3; D gene uncertain. From germline, CDR1 is MNHEY and CDR2 SVGAGI. V was pared by 2 bases and J by 6 bases, with 9 bases between. This CDR3 contains 13 residues. The CDR3 reads CASSYVVGDTQYF. For the CDR3, the DNA is TGTGCCAGCAGTTACGTAGTAGGGGATACGCAGTATTTT.

The gene calls are TRBV10-2 and TRBJ2-1; 13 positions agree with TRBD2. Unmatched junction bases numbered 8, after V lost 8 bases and J lost 7 bases. CDR1 WSHSY and CDR2 SAAADI come from the germline V gene. The CDR3 sequence is 15 residues long. CDR3 loop: CASAPGTSGMNEQFF. Here the CDR3 DNA reads TGCGCCAGCGCCCCCGGGACTAGCGGGATGAATGAGCAGTTCTTC.

This chain's CDR3 is CSAKPDTEGEKLFF. For the CDR3, the DNA is TGCAGTGCTAAACCGGACACCGAGGGGGAAAAACTGTTTTTT. The chain uses TRBV20-1 and TRBJ1-4; maybe TRBD1 (5 bases). V was cut by 4 bases and J by 8 bases, with 17 bases left in between. There are 14 residues in the CDR3. Germline V gene data show CDR1 as DFQATT and CDR2 as SNEGSKA (reference sequence).

This chain connects TRBV6-5 to TRBJ1-2, with a possible D match to TRBD1 (6 bases). Between the trimmed V and J ends, which lost 5 bases and 2 bases, there was a span of 9 bases. The CDR3 contains 13 residues. Germline V lookup: CDR1 MNHEY, CDR2 SVGAGI. CDR3 region: CASSRTDNYGYTF. CDR3 DNA: TGTGCCAGCAGTCGGACAGACAACTATGGCTACACCTTC.

The V and J genes are TRBV5-1 and TRBJ1-1; 8 bases agree with TRBD1. V trimming: 0 bases; J trimming: 7 bases; junction bases outside the gene matches: 5. Germline assignment: CDR1 SGHRS and CDR2 YFSETQ. The CDR3 is 14 residues long. CDR3 region: CASSLAPGGDEAFF. The CDR3 bases are TGCGCCAGCAGCTTGGCCCCAGGGGGCGATGAAGCTTTCTTT.

The rearrangement uses TRBV24-1 and TRBJ2-5, with D perhaps matching TRBD1 or TRBD2 (5 bases each). Germline V gene lookup returns CDR1 KGHDR and CDR2 SFDVKD. This CDR3 has 14 residues. Trimming cost V 5 bases and J 1 base, with 10 bases left between them. For the CDR3, the DNA is TGTGCCACCAGTGGGGGGTTGATCCAAGAGACCCAGTACTTC. Its protein product is CATSGGLIQETQYF.

This rearrangement joins TRBV6-2 or TRBV6-3 to TRBJ1-1, with D perhaps TRBD1 (5 bases). Trimming shortened V by 6 bases and J by 0 bases, and 8 bases separated the two germline ends. Germline CDR1 and CDR2: MNHEY and SVGEGT. The CDR3 consists of 13 residues. CDR3 in DNA: TGTGCCAGCAGGAGGGGCCTGAACACTGAAGCTTTCTTT. Translating it yields CASRRGLNTEAFF.

This clonotype appeared a few times. The J gene is TRBJ1-1, the V gene TRBV11-2; no reliable D call. The CDR3 has 12 amino acids. V dropped 1 base and J dropped 3 bases, with 3 bases sitting between them. Germline lookup yields CDR1 SGHAT and CDR2 FQNNGV. DNA of the CDR3: TGTGCCAGCAGCTTAGGGGACACTGAAGCTTTCTTT. Its protein is CASSLGDTEAFF.

This clonotype ranks as medium-sized. Sequence at one end of the junction differs from germline and may be a read error. The rearrangement uses TRBV24-1 and TRBJ2-7, with a weak D call TRBD2 (5 bases). Germline CDR1 reads KGHDR; CDR2 reads SFDVKD. This CDR3 has 9 amino acids. The CDR3 DNA sequence: TGTGCCACCCCACCGGAGGCTAACTTC. Amino acid sequence: CATPPEANF.

In its sample, this clonotype was seen many times. The chain employs TRBV6-1 and TRBJ2-7; tentative D call: TRBD1 (5 bases). V was shortened by 1 base and J by 7 bases, with 17 bases between the two germline ends. This CDR3 contains 15 residues. Germline values: CDR1 MNHNS, CDR2 SASEGT. The CDR3 is CASSEDGHGLREQYF. In DNA form, the CDR3 reads TGTGCCAGCAGTGAAGATGGACACGGCCTTAGGGAGCAGTACTTC.

This clonotype was seen ten or more times. The genes are TRBV20-1 and TRBJ1-2, with 7 bases aligning to TRBD1. V lost 6 bases and J lost 2; bases outside the gene matches: 6. This CDR3 has 13 amino acids. Per the germline V gene, CDR1 is DFQATT and CDR2 is SNEGSKA (reference sequence). The CDR3 DNA is TGCAGTGCGCGGGACAGACAAAACTATGGCTACACCTTC. This translates into CSARDRQNYGYTF.

This clonotype was counted ten times or more. This rearrangement joins TRBV3-1 to TRBJ1-1; possible D gene TRBD1, 6 bases. CDR1 LGHDT and CDR2 YNNKEL come from the germline V gene (reference sequence). V was shortened by 0 bases and J by 7 bases, with 15 bases between the two germline ends. The CDR3 runs to 15 residues. In DNA form, the CDR3 reads TGTGCCAGCAGCCAAGATCTACGGCAACAGGGTGAAGCTTTCTTT. Translated: CASSQDLRQQGEAFF. Full variable domain (remainder filled in from reference TRBV3-1 and TRBJ1-1): DTAVSQTPKYLVTQMGNDKSIKCEQNLGHDTMYWYKQDSKKFLKIMFSYNNKELIINETVPNRFSPKSPDKAHLNLHINSLELGDSAVYFCASSQDLRQQGEAFFGQGTRLTVV.

The sample holds many counts of this clonotype. The chain has TRBV10-3 and TRBJ1-2, with a possible D match to TRBD1 (6 bases). Trimming took off 10 bases at V and 4 bases at J, with 19 bases between the two ends. Germline values: CDR1 ENHRY, CDR2 SYGVKD. The CDR3 consists of 14 residues. The CDR3 region has the DNA TGTGCCACCCTACCCCGAGAGACAGGCTATGGCTACACCTTC. As protein: CATLPRETGYGYTF.

This clonotype was counted many times. This chain uses TRBV7-9 with TRBJ1-2; 7 bases are a match to TRBD1. This CDR3 has 15 amino acids. V lost 1 base to trimming and J lost 2 bases; unmatched junction nucleotides: 4. Germline CDR1 reads SEHNR; CDR2 reads FQNEAQ (reference sequence). The CDR3 is CASSLVGGQNYGYTF. The CDR3 DNA reads as TGTGCCAGCAGCTTAGTCGGGGGACAGAACTATGGCTACACCTTC.

In its sample, this clonotype was seen a few times. The V call is TRBV7-6, the J call TRBJ2-5; D unclear. The CDR3 contains 13 residues. Germline assignment: CDR1 SGHVS and CDR2 FNYEAQ. With 1 base removed from V and 2 bases from J, the gap between germline ends came to 5 bases. The DNA of the CDR3 is TGTGCCAGCAGCTTAGGCATACAAGAGACCCAGTACTTC. This sequence encodes CASSLGIQETQYF. The variable domain in full, completed from reference TRBV7-6 and TRBJ2-5, reads GAGVSQSPRYKVTKRGQDVALRCDPISGHVSLYWYRQALGQGPEFLTYFNYEAQQDKSGLPNDRFSAERPEGSISTLTIQRTEQRDSAMYRCASSLGIQETQYFGPGTRLLVL.

Ten or more counts support this clonotype. The chain employs TRBV7-9 and TRBJ2-7; TRBD2 matches at 14 bases. Germline-derived CDR1 and CDR2 are SEHNR and FQNEAQ (reference sequence). Losses at the gene ends were 5 bases for V and 7 bases for J; bases not matched to a gene: 7. There are 15 residues in the CDR3. The CDR3 spells CASSPAGLAGEEQYF. In nucleotides, the CDR3 is TGTGCCAGCAGCCCGGCGGGACTAGCGGGGGAGGAGCAGTACTTC. Together with reference TRBV7-9 and TRBJ2-7, the CDR3 gives the full variable domain: DTGVSQNPRHKITKRGQNVTFRCDPISEHNRLYWYRQTLGQGPEFLTYFQNEAQLEKSRLLSDRFSAERPKGSFSTLEIQRTEQGDSAMYLCASSPAGLAGEEQYFGPGTRLTVT.

This clonotype was recorded many times. The V and J genes are TRBV6-1 and TRBJ2-7, with 13 nucleotides matching TRBD2. Trimming cost V 7 bases and J 5 bases; bases outside gene matches: 8. CDR1 is MNHNS and CDR2 is SASEGT in the germline V gene. This CDR3 region has 15 residues. Here the CDR3 DNA reads TGTGCCAGCACCACAGGACTAGCGGGAGTGCACGAGCAGTACTTC. It specifies CASTTGLAGVHEQYF.

This clonotype was observed many times. The chain employs TRBV7-6 and TRBJ2-1, with a tentative D call TRBD2 (6 bases). V was shortened by 8 bases and J by 6 bases, with 20 bases between the two germline ends. The germline gives CDR1 SGHVS, CDR2 FNYEAQ. CDR3 length: 15 amino acids. This CDR3 is CASSQGPSVSNEQFF. In nucleotides, the CDR3 is TGTGCCAGCTCCCAGGGTCCTAGCGTTAGCAATGAGCAGTTCTTC.

A few counts support this clonotype. The rearrangement joins TRBV6-2 or TRBV6-3 to TRBJ1-1; D ambiguous. There are 14 residues in the CDR3. CDR1 is MNHEY and CDR2 is SVGEGT in the germline V gene. V lost 0 bases to trimming and J lost 8 bases, with 13 bases between them. The CDR3 nucleotides read TGTGCCAGCAGTTACTCGGGATCAGCTAACGAAGCTTTCTTT. Translation gives CASSYSGSANEAFF.

This clonotype was seen ten or more times. This chain connects TRBV6-5 to TRBJ1-2; D is unresolved. Trimming removed 6 bases at V and 4 bases at J, with 9 bases between. Germline values: CDR1 MNHEY, CDR2 SVGAGI. The CDR3 is made up of 12 amino acids. The CDR3 here is CASRQARYGYTF. In DNA, the CDR3 is TGTGCCAGCAGGCAGGCCCGCTATGGCTACACCTTC.

This clonotype was found many times. The CDR3 DNA is TGTGCCAGCAGGGGGGGACAGGGGAAATACAATGAGCAGTTCTTC. It codes for CASRGGQGKYNEQFF. The chain couples TRBV6-6 to TRBJ2-1, with TRBD1 matching 10 bases. This CDR3 has 15 residues. The V gene end was trimmed by 6 bases and the J gene end by 4 bases; junction bases not matched to a gene: 6. Germline V gene sequence: CDR1 MNHNY, CDR2 SVGAGI (reference sequence).

This clonotype was detected ten times or more. V and J are TRBV6-6 and TRBJ1-6; D is ambiguous. The CDR3 runs 13 residues. CDR1 and CDR2 (germline): MNHNY, SVGAGI (reference sequence). The ends were cut back, 2 bases at V and 8 bases at J, with 7 bases in the middle. This chain's CDR3 is CASSYTGDSPLHF. The CDR3 region has the DNA TGTGCCAGCAGTTACACGGGTGATTCACCCCTCCACTTT.

The CDR3 is CASSRTSDQNTGELFF. CDR3 coding DNA: TGTGCCAGCAGCCGGACTAGCGATCAGAACACCGGGGAGCTGTTTTTT. This chain connects TRBV7-9 to TRBJ2-2; TRBD2 matches at 9 bases. V lost 5 bases and J lost 1; bases outside the gene matches: 5. This CDR3 is 16 amino acids long. The V gene's germline CDR1 is SEHNR and CDR2 FQNEAQ (reference sequence).

This clonotype appeared a few times. The chain is built from TRBV12-3 or TRBV12-4 and TRBJ2-7; 8 bases are a match to TRBD1. The CDR3 runs 16 residues. V shed 5 bases, J shed 3 bases, and the junction held 12 bases outside the gene matches. As DNA, the CDR3 is TGTGCCAGCAGTAGCAAGGACAGGGTATTCAGCTACGAGCAGTACTTC. The encoded protein is CASSSKDRVFSYEQYF.

V usage is TRBV3-1 and J usage is TRBJ1-4, with 9 bases that match TRBD1. This CDR3 contains 16 residues. Germline values: CDR1 LGHDT, CDR2 YNNKEL (reference sequence). With V trimmed by 2 bases and J by 4 bases, 5 bases remained unmatched. This chain's CDR3 is CASSQSDRGRNEKLFF. The CDR3 DNA follows: TGTGCCAGCAGCCAATCGGACAGGGGACGTAATGAAAAACTGTTTTTT.